This entry lists 9 T cell receptor beta chains sequenced from one sample in a study of regulatory T cells in long-lasting Graves disease. Indicated time point: newly diagnosed GD, antithyroid drugs for less than 3 months. The TCR library was made from RNA extracted from PBMCs. Through Arm-PCR of CDR3 regions and iRepertoire HTBI primers, TCR beta libraries were built. TCRdb reprocessed the multiplex PCR reads with MiXCR, giving one entry per CDR3 protein. The table shows around 450,000 distinct CDR3 sequences, with about 15% occurring only once. These sequences were also reported in another study, on T cells in Graves' hyperthyroidism and ophthalmopathy.

The sequences come from peripheral blood mononuclear cells (PBMCs), collected at new diagnosis, from a patient treated with antithyroid drugs. The receptors shown here come from a woman in her thirties or forties with Graves disease.

This clonotype was counted many times. The V and J genes are TRBV12-3 or TRBV12-4 and TRBJ1-2; no definite D call. V was cut by 1 base and J by 5 bases, with 5 bases left in between. The CDR3 sequence is 12 residues long. The CDR3 DNA is TGTGCCAGCAGTTTAGGCAGTTATGGCTACACCTTC. Its translation is CASSLGSYGYTF.

This clonotype was counted ten times or more. The V and J genes are TRBV12-3 or TRBV12-4 and TRBJ2-1; TRBD2 agrees at 10 bases. With V trimmed by 3 bases and J by 7 bases, 6 bases remained unmatched. CDR3 length equals 15 residues. The CDR3 bases are TGTGCCAGCAGTTTTCAACTAGCGGGACGGAATGAGCAGTTCTTC. It specifies CASSFQLAGRNEQFF.

This clonotype was observed many times. V gene TRBV6-2 or TRBV6-3 combines with J gene TRBJ2-1; 11 bases agree with TRBD2. Germline CDR1 and CDR2: MNHEY and SVGEGT. The CDR3 consists of 18 residues. V trimming: 8 bases; J trimming: 3 bases; junction bases outside the gene matches: 15. This CDR3 reads CASCGGTSGVVVYNEQFF. The CDR3 bases are TGTGCCAGCTGCGGCGGGACTAGCGGAGTTGTTGTCTACAATGAGCAGTTCTTC.

This clonotype has only a few counts. The chain joins TRBV9 to TRBJ1-4, with 8 bases fitting TRBD1. CDR3 length: 14 amino acids. With 3 bases clipped from V and 3 bases from J, the junction kept 1 base outside the gene matches. Germline CDR1 and CDR2: SGDLS and YYNGEE. For the CDR3, the DNA is TGTGCCAGCAGCGCGACAGGGGCTAATGAAAAACTGTTTTTT. It codes for CASSATGANEKLFF.

This clonotype was detected once. The chain carries TRBV5-6 and TRBJ2-5, with D perhaps being TRBD1 or TRBD2 (5 bases each). The V end lost 1 base, the J end lost 5 bases, and 12 bases lay between the germline ends. Germline V gene data show CDR1 as SGHDT and CDR2 as YYEEEE. CDR3 length: 14 residues. CDR3 DNA: TGTGCCAGCAGCTTGTACGGCAGGGAGGAGACCCAGTACTTC. Residues: CASSLYGREETQYF.

The chain joins TRBV20-1 to TRBJ1-5, with a tentative D call TRBD1 (6 bases). CDR3 length equals 16 residues. With 5 bases removed from V and 0 bases from J, the gap between germline ends came to 17 bases. Germline V gene data show CDR1 as DFQATT and CDR2 as SNEGSKA (reference sequence). CDR3 amino acids: CSAEGGGENSNQPQHF. In DNA, the CDR3 is TGCAGTGCTGAGGGGGGGGGGGAAAATAGCAATCAGCCCCAGCATTTT.

This clonotype was counted ten times or more. The chain recombines TRBV10-3 with TRBJ1-4; D uncertain. Germline values: CDR1 ENHRY, CDR2 SYGVKD. The CDR3 totals 13 residues. Trimming cost V 2 bases and J 4 bases, with 5 bases left between them. In nucleotides, the CDR3 is TGTGCCATCAGTGAGGAGAGTAATGAAAAACTGTTTTTT. Translated: CAISEESNEKLFF.

This clonotype was observed at least ten times. This chain links TRBV2 with TRBJ2-3, with D perhaps matching TRBD1 or TRBD2 (5 bases each). The CDR3 has 13 residues. Germline-derived CDR1 and CDR2 are SNHLY and FYNNEI. Trimming pared 6 bases from V and 5 bases from J, leaving 12 bases between. CDR3 bases: TGTGCCAGCAGCGGGGCCCATTTAGATACGCAGTATTTT. It is translated as CASSGAHLDTQYF.

This clonotype was seen at least ten times. The chain combines TRBV7-9 with TRBJ2-3, with 10 bases that match TRBD2. Per the germline V gene, CDR1 is SEHNR and CDR2 is FQNEAQ (reference sequence). Losses at the gene ends were 5 bases for V and 1 base for J; bases not matched to a gene: 6. This CDR3 is 16 amino acids long. CDR3 sequence reads: CASSPSGTSGTDTQYF. CDR3 sequence (DNA): TGTGCCAGCAGCCCCTCCGGGACTAGCGGCACAGATACGCAGTATTTT.